A selection of T cell receptor beta chains follows, all from one sample in a study of Graves' ophthalmopathy and Graves' hyperthyroidism. Via MiXCR, TCRdb re-called the multiplex PCR reads, giving one row per CDR3 protein. The table lists over 500,000 distinct CDR3 sequences, over 20% of them singletons, with more than 5.5% in the top ten. The sequenced material came from peripheral blood. The receptor source for this set is a woman aged 18-29 years with stable Graves' hyperthyroidism. Some clones in this sample may be carry-over from other donors' samples. CDR3s include the opening cysteine and the closing phenylalanine or tryptophan. D genes are given only for firm matches. Clone size is not always given. Where it is, it says once, few, many or a class for expanded clones.

d_call clone_size j_call v_call cdr3_nt cdr3_aa
TRBD1 . TRBJ1-5 TRBV12-5 TGTGCTAGTGGTTTTAAGGGGGCCGGCAATCAGCCCCAGCATTTT CASGFKGAGNQPQHF
. many TRBJ2-7 TRBV7-9 TGTGCCAGCAGCTTAACGGGGGCCCCCTACGAGCAGTACTTC CASSLTGAPYEQYF
. . TRBJ2-7 TRBV12-3/TRBV12-4 TGTGCCAGCAGGGGGCAGATCTCCTACGAGCAGTACTTC CASRGQISYEQYF
TRBD1 . TRBJ1-2 TRBV28 TGTGCCAGCAGTAACTCCGCAAGACAGGGTTGGAATGGCTACACCTTC CASSNSARQGWNGYTF
TRBD1 many TRBJ2-7 TRBV28 TGTGCCAGCAGTTTATGGACAGGGGGGGACTACGAGCAGTACTTC CASSLWTGGDYEQYF
. many TRBJ1-2 TRBV2 TGTGCCAGCAGCCCCCAGGATGGCTACACCTTC CASSPQDGYTF
TRBD1 many TRBJ1-2 TRBV11-2 TGTGCCAGCAGCTCCCTCAAAAGGGGGCCATATGGCTACACCTTC CASSSLKRGPYGYTF
TRBD2 many TRBJ2-5 TRBV5-1 TGCGCCAGCAGCTTGGGGCTAGCGGGATACCAAAAGACCCAGTACTTC CASSLGLAGYQKTQYF
. few TRBJ2-7 TRBV7-9 TGTGCCAGCAGCCCCGGGAACTCCTACGAGCAGTACTTC CASSPGNSYEQYF
TRBD2 few TRBJ2-3 TRBV9 TGTGCCAGCAGCGGGGACTACCGCACAGATACGCAGTATTTT CASSGDYRTDTQYF
. many TRBJ1-5 TRBV19 TGTGCCAGTAGTATCATCCCGCCGCCGAGCAATCAGCCCCAGCATTTT CASSIIPPPSNQPQHF
. many TRBJ2-7 TRBV13 TGTGCCAGCAGCACCGGGGATGAGCAGTACTTC CASSTGDEQYF
. . TRBJ2-2 TRBV9 TGTGCCAGCAGCGTACGGGGGGCGACCGGGGAGCTGTTTTTT CASSVRGATGELFF
. many TRBJ1-5 TRBV30 TGTGCCTGGAGTGTCGCAGGGGCGAGCAATCAGCCCCAGCATTTT CAWSVAGASNQPQHF
. many TRBJ1-1 TRBV12-3/TRBV12-4 TGTGCCAGCAGTACGGGACACGCGAACACTGAAGCTTTCTTT CASSTGHANTEAFF
. many TRBJ1-1 TRBV2 TGTGCCAGCATTATGACAGGCCAAAACACTGAAGCTTTCTTT CASIMTGQNTEAFF
TRBD1 once TRBJ2-5 TRBV20-1 TGCAGTGCACCTACCGGGACAGGGGGCCGAGAGACCCAGTACTTC CSAPTGTGGRETQYF
. many TRBJ1-2 TRBV12-3/TRBV12-4 TGTGCCAGCAGTCCTCCAGGGATGAGCTACACCTTC CASSPPGMSYTF
. many TRBJ1-2 TRBV28 TGTGCCAGCAGTTTACGGGGGTGGTATGGCTACACCTTC CASSLRGWYGYTF
. many TRBJ1-2 TRBV5-1 TGCGCCAGCAGCATTGAGTCCGGGTATGGCTACACCTTC CASSIESGYGYTF
. many TRBJ1-5 TRBV19 TGTGCCAGTAGTTATGGACAGCTTTATAGCAATCAGCCCCAGCATTTT CASSYGQLYSNQPQHF
. . TRBJ1-2 TRBV6-1 TGTGCCAGCACGCAGGATAACTATGGCTACACCTTC CASTQDNYGYTF
TRBD2 . TRBJ2-5 TRBV24-1 TGTGCCACCAGTGACTGGGGACTAGCGGGCAGCCAAGAGACCCAGTACTTC CATSDWGLAGSQETQYF
. many TRBJ1-1 TRBV2 TGTGCCAGCAGTGAAGCGCTTCTTGGGCGGCCGAACACTGAAGCTTTCTTT CASSEALLGRPNTEAFF
TRBD1 . TRBJ2-5 TRBV7-9 TGTGCCAGCAGCTTCTCCGGGACAGGGCAGAAGACCCAGTACTTC CASSFSGTGQKTQYF
. many TRBJ1-2 TRBV20-1 TGCAGTGCTAGAGATCCTTGGCAGGCGGTCGGTGGCTACACCTTC CSARDPWQAVGGYTF
. many TRBJ1-5 TRBV4-2 TGTGCCAGCAGCCAAGAGGAGAGGGACAATCAGCCCCAGCATTTT CASSQEERDNQPQHF
. many TRBJ2-7 TRBV5-1 TGCGCCAGCAGCTTGGGGGTTAGGTCCTACGAGCAGTACTTC CASSLGVRSYEQYF